Presented here are 30 T cell receptor beta chains from one specimen sequenced in a study of cytomegalovirus exposure and HLA in healthy donors. The PCR made use of 60 Vbeta and 13 Jbeta primers. The data were produced by immunoSEQ multiplex PCR, yet TCRdb's version contains in-frame clones alone and is incomplete. The sample lists around 130,000 clones, about 81% occurring once. Source material: PBMCs. The receptor source for this set is a woman in her forties in good health and CMV-seropositive.

This rearrangement joins TRBV9 to TRBJ2-7, with 7 positions matching TRBD2. The CDR3 is 17 amino acids. The germline V gene encodes CDR1 SGDLS and CDR2 YYNGEE. Trimming took 0 bases from V and 0 from J; bases not matched to a gene: 9. CDR3 bases: TGTGCCAGCAGCGTAGGCACGGGGAGCGGGGCCTCCTACGAGCAGTACTTC. It is translated as CASSVGTGSGASYEQYF.

This clone was detected only once. The V call is TRBV29-1, the J call TRBJ2-7; TRBD1 aligns across 8 bases. Germline V CDR1 and CDR2: SQVTM, ANQGSEA. The CDR3 spans 15 residues. V gave up 1 base and J gave up 0 bases; unmatched junction bases: 5. The CDR3 coding sequence is TGCAGCGTTGAAGTCCAGGACAGGGTCTCCTACGAGCAGTACTTC. Protein sequence: CSVEVQDRVSYEQYF.

The chain joins TRBV5-1 to TRBJ2-1; D call uncertain. Trimming removed 2 bases from V and 0 bases from J, with 9 bases in between. The CDR3 sequence is 15 residues long. Germline V gene sequence: CDR1 SGHRS, CDR2 YFSETQ. CDR3 DNA sequence: TGCGCCAGCAGCTTAACGCTGAGCTCCTACAATGAGCAGTTCTTC. Its translation is CASSLTLSSYNEQFF. Supplemented by reference TRBV5-1 and TRBJ2-1, the full variable domain reads KAGVTQTPRYLIKTRGQQVTLSCSPISGHRSVSWYQQTPGQGLQFLFEYFSETQRNKGNFPGRFSGRQFSNSRSEMNVSTLELGDSALYLCASSLTLSSYNEQFFGPGTRLTVL.

The V gene is TRBV5-8, the J gene TRBJ1-2; D not resolved. V was shortened by 1 base and J by 7 bases, with 11 bases between the two germline ends. The CDR3 covers 13 residues. CDR1 and CDR2 (germline): SGHTS, YDEGEE. The CDR3 reads CASSLMAVLGYTF. CDR3 nucleotides: TGTGCCAGCAGCTTGATGGCAGTGCTTGGCTACACCTTC.

The chain links TRBV15 to TRBJ1-1, with 7 bases identical to TRBD1. The CDR3 covers 14 residues. Germline trimming cut 3 bases from V and 3 bases from J; bases unmatched to any gene: 4. Germline CDR1 LNHNV, CDR2 YYDKDF (reference sequence). CDR3 loop: CATSSDREYTEAFF. CDR3 sequence (DNA): TGTGCCACCAGCAGTGACAGGGAGTACACTGAAGCTTTCTTT.

The chain couples TRBV6-1 to TRBJ2-3, with TRBD1 as a possible D gene (5 bases). The CDR3 length is 14 residues. Trimming left V 4 bases short and J 0 bases short, with 8 bases between. Germline-derived CDR1 and CDR2 are MNHNS and SASEGT. Here the CDR3 reads CASSAGSSTDTQYF. CDR3 coding DNA: TGTGCCAGCAGTGCAGGGTCTAGCACAGATACGCAGTATTTT.

This chain uses TRBV2 with TRBJ1-2; TRBD1 aligns across 9 bases. Germline CDR1 reads SNHLY; CDR2 reads FYNNEI. V lost 6 bases to trimming and J lost 8 bases; unmatched junction nucleotides: 10. The CDR3 extends over 14 amino acids. This CDR3 reads CASSGDREGRGYTF. The DNA for the CDR3 is TGTGCCAGCAGCGGGGACAGGGAAGGTCGGGGCTACACCTTC. Full variable domain (outside the CDR3, taken from reference TRBV2 and TRBJ1-2): EPEVTQTPSHQVTQMGQEVILRCVPISNHLYFYWYRQILGQKVEFLVSFYNNEISEKSEIFDDQFSVERPDGSNFTLKIRSTKLEDSAMYFCASSGDREGRGYTFGSGTRLTVV.

This sequence joins TRBV27 and TRBJ1-6; no firm D call. Germline CDR1 reads MNHEY; CDR2 reads SMNVEV (reference sequence). The CDR3 covers 13 residues. V was shortened by 5 bases and J by 6 bases, with 8 bases between the two germline ends. CDR3 sequence: CASSAYRNSPLHF. CDR3 bases: TGTGCCAGCAGTGCCTACCGTAATTCACCCCTCCACTTT.

This chain connects TRBV6-4 to TRBJ2-2, with TRBD2 matching 11 bases. Germline loops: CDR1 MRHNA, CDR2 SNTAGT. The CDR3 extends over 15 amino acids. J lost 5 bases, V lost 8 bases, and 7 bases had no gene match. This CDR3 is CASGNSGRGTGELFF. CDR3 bases: TGTGCCAGCGGAAATAGCGGGAGGGGAACCGGGGAGCTGTTTTTT.

The rearrangement uses TRBV9 and TRBJ2-7, with 9 positions matching TRBD2. The ends lost 0 bases at V and 1 base at J; junction bases unmatched: 2. In germline, CDR1 is SGDLS, CDR2 YYNGEE. The CDR3 has 15 residues. The CDR3 is CASSVGTSDSYEQYF. The CDR3 nucleotides read TGTGCCAGCAGCGTAGGGACTAGCGATTCCTACGAGCAGTACTTC.

The chain joins TRBV27 to TRBJ1-2; 7 nucleotides align to TRBD1. The germline V gene has CDR1 MNHEY and CDR2 SMNVEV (reference sequence). The ends lost 4 bases at V and 5 bases at J; junction bases unmatched: 10. The CDR3 runs to 15 residues. For the CDR3, the DNA is TGTGCCAGCAGTTCACAGGGGAACGCTCAATATGGCTACACCTTC. This encodes CASSSQGNAQYGYTF.

The CDR3 sequence is CASSTPNHLVGGDYGYTF. In nucleotides, the CDR3 is TGTGCCAGCAGCACCCCTAACCACTTAGTAGGTGGAGACTATGGCTACACCTTC. This chain joins TRBV9 and TRBJ1-2; D gene unclear. Germline V gives CDR1 SGDLS, CDR2 YYNGEE. There are 18 residues in the CDR3. V shed 4 bases and J shed 3 bases, with 25 bases lying between them. Full variable domain (outside the CDR3, taken from reference TRBV9 and TRBJ1-2): DSGVTQTPKHLITATGQRVTLRCSPRSGDLSVYWYQQSLDQGLQFLIQYYNGEERAKGNILERFSAQQFPDLHSELNLSSLELGDSALYFCASSTPNHLVGGDYGYTFGSGTRLTVV.

The rearrangement links TRBV11-1 to TRBJ2-1; 15 bases map to TRBD2. J was trimmed by 10 bases and V by 6 bases; bases with no gene match: 7. Germline CDR1 is SGHAT and CDR2 is FQDESV (reference sequence). The CDR3 length is 15 residues. The CDR3 spells CASRPGLAGGKEQFF. Written as DNA, the CDR3 is TGTGCCAGCAGACCGGGACTAGCGGGAGGAAAGGAGCAGTTCTTC.

The genes are TRBV18 and TRBJ2-2; no clear D gene. The germline V gene encodes CDR1 KGHSH and CDR2 LQKENI. V was shortened by 6 bases and J by 1 base, with 9 bases between the two germline ends. This CDR3 is 14 amino acids long. CDR3 protein: CASSTPKNTGELFF. CDR3 bases: TGTGCCAGCTCTACACCCAAGAACACCGGGGAGCTGTTTTTT. The variable domain in full, with the rest retrieved from reference TRBV18 and TRBJ2-2, is NAGVMQNPRHLVRRRGQEARLRCSPMKGHSHVYWYRQLPEEGLKFMVYLQKENIIDESGMPKERFSAEFPKEGPSILRIQQVVRGDSAAYFCASSTPKNTGELFFGEGSRLTVL.

CDR3 sequence reads: CASSIGGRYEQYF. CDR3 bases: TGTGCCAGTAGTATCGGGGGGCGATACGAGCAGTACTTC. The chain has TRBV19 and TRBJ2-7; possibly TRBD2 for D (7 bases). The germline CDR1 and CDR2 sequences are LNHDA and SQIVND (reference sequence). The ends were cut back, 3 bases at V and 4 bases at J, with 10 bases in the middle. The CDR3 is 13 residues long. The entire variable domain, with the rest obtained from reference TRBV19 and TRBJ2-7, is as follows: DGGITQSPKYLFRKEGQNVTLSCEQNLNHDAMYWYRQDPGQGLRLIYYSQIVNDFQKGDIAEGYSVSREKKESFPLTVTSAQKNPTAFYLCASSIGGRYEQYFGPGTRLTVT.

The chain combines TRBV19 with TRBJ2-2; 9 nucleotides agree with TRBD2. The trim removed 6 bases at V and 5 bases at J, leaving 10 bases unmatched. The CDR3 is 16 residues long. CDR1 is LNHDA, CDR2 SQIVND, per germline (reference sequence). DNA of the CDR3: TGTGCCAGTAGCGGACCAGGGGCGGGAGGGACCGGGGAGCTGTTTTTT. Amino acid sequence: CASSGPGAGGTGELFF.

This rearrangement joins TRBV4-2 to TRBJ2-3, with TRBD1 matching over 10 bases. CDR3 length equals 16 residues. V was clipped by 3 bases and J by 6 bases; unmatched bases: 9. Germline CDR1 LGHNA, CDR2 YNFKEQ. The CDR3 DNA reads as TGTGCCAGCAGCCAGGACGGGACAGGGGTAGGTGATACGCAGTATTTT. Translating gives CASSQDGTGVGDTQYF.

V gene TRBV13 combines with J gene TRBJ1-3; 9 bases map to TRBD1. V was pared by 4 bases and J by 0 bases, with 4 bases of the junction left unmatched. This CDR3 is built from 16 residues. Germline lookup yields CDR1 PRHDT and CDR2 FYEKMQ (reference sequence). CDR3 amino acids: CASSSGTGLSGNTIYF. CDR3 DNA: TGTGCCAGCAGCTCCGGGACAGGGCTCTCTGGAAACACCATATATTTT.

The V call is TRBV5-4, the J call TRBJ2-7, with D possibly TRBD1 on 5 matching bases. Looked up from germline, CDR1 is SGHNT and CDR2 is YYREEE (reference sequence). This CDR3 contains 12 residues. Trimming removed 2 bases at V and 6 bases at J, with 9 bases between. The CDR3 DNA follows: TGTGCCAGCAGCTTTCCAGGGTTCGAGCAGTACTTC. Translating it yields CASSFPGFEQYF.

The gene calls are TRBV6-5 and TRBJ1-5; D might be TRBD1 (6 bases). This CDR3 region has 15 residues. V lost 7 bases to trimming and J lost 5 bases, with 18 bases between them. Looked up from germline, CDR1 is MNHEY and CDR2 is SVGAGI. The CDR3 DNA follows: TGTGCCAGCAAACAAGCCGACAGGACGGATCAGCCCCAGCATTTT. It codes for CASKQADRTDQPQHF.

The CDR3 protein is CASSLMEGRGALYF. Here the CDR3 DNA reads TGTGCCAGCAGTTTGATGGAGGGGAGGGGTGCCCTGTACTTC. The chain links TRBV27 to TRBJ2-7, with 7 bases that match TRBD2. Germline-derived CDR1 and CDR2 are MNHEY and SMNVEV (reference sequence). V shed 3 bases, J shed 12 bases, and the junction held 14 bases outside the gene matches. The CDR3 length is 14 residues.

The rearrangement links TRBV6-1 to TRBJ2-5; 8 bases are a match to TRBD1. The end of the DNA aligns better with TRBJ2-7, so the J call may be wrong. The germline V gene encodes CDR1 MNHNS and CDR2 SASEGT. The CDR3 contains 13 residues. CDR3 DNA: TGTGCCAGCAGTATTACAGGGGGCTACGAGCAGTACTTC. It translates to CASSITGGYEQYF.

This clone appeared once. The chain combines TRBV19 with TRBJ1-4; 7 bases map to TRBD1. Germline loops: CDR1 LNHDA, CDR2 SQIVND (reference sequence). V gave up 4 bases and J gave up 6 bases; unmatched junction bases: 5. The CDR3 has 14 amino acids. The DNA of the CDR3 is TGTGCCAGTAGTAACTCGGGGACAGATGAAAAACTGTTTTTT. Protein sequence: CASSNSGTDEKLFF.

This clone was recorded once. V and J are TRBV5-3 and TRBJ2-3, with 14 bases fitting TRBD2. TRBV5-3 is given ORF status, its function remaining uncertain. This CDR3 comprises 18 residues. V trimming: 0 bases; J trimming: 2 bases; junction bases outside the gene matches: 5. Here the CDR3 reads CARSLGLAGGLNTDTQYF. In DNA, the CDR3 is TGTGCCAGAAGCTTGGGACTAGCGGGGGGGCTAAACACAGATACGCAGTATTTT.

The chain couples TRBV5-1 to TRBJ2-7, with 8 bases lining up with TRBD1. The V gene end was trimmed by 2 bases and the J gene end by 7 bases; junction bases not matched to a gene: 8. Germline V gene sequence: CDR1 SGHRS, CDR2 YFSETQ. The CDR3 runs to 14 residues. The CDR3 protein is CASSFGQGEGEQYF. The CDR3 region has the DNA TGCGCCAGCAGCTTCGGACAGGGCGAGGGGGAGCAGTACTTC. The whole variable domain, remainder taken from reference TRBV5-1 and TRBJ2-7, is KAGVTQTPRYLIKTRGQQVTLSCSPISGHRSVSWYQQTPGQGLQFLFEYFSETQRNKGNFPGRFSGRQFSNSRSEMNVSTLELGDSALYLCASSFGQGEGEQYFGPGTRLTVT.

This rearrangement joins TRBV5-1 to TRBJ2-3; D is perhaps TRBD2 (6 bases). The V and J ends lost 4 bases and 3 bases respectively, with 9 bases between them. The germline V gene encodes CDR1 SGHRS and CDR2 YFSETQ. There are 13 residues in the CDR3. The CDR3 sequence: CASSRDSTDTQYF. CDR3 bases: TGCGCCAGCAGCAGGGACTCAACAGATACGCAGTATTTT. Complete variable domain (other parts from reference TRBV5-1 and TRBJ2-3): KAGVTQTPRYLIKTRGQQVTLSCSPISGHRSVSWYQQTPGQGLQFLFEYFSETQRNKGNFPGRFSGRQFSNSRSEMNVSTLELGDSALYLCASSRDSTDTQYFGPGTRLTVL.

A single count supports this clone. The J gene is TRBJ2-7, the V gene TRBV9; 9 positions agree with TRBD1. V gave up 0 bases and J gave up 3 bases; unmatched junction bases: 10. This CDR3 spans 17 amino acids. Per the germline V gene, CDR1 is SGDLS and CDR2 is YYNGEE. The CDR3 protein is CASSVVPDGDRDYEQYF. The CDR3 bases are TGTGCCAGCAGCGTAGTTCCCGATGGGGACAGGGACTACGAGCAGTACTTC.

The rearrangement joins TRBV6-6 to TRBJ1-5; possibly TRBD1 for D (5 bases). Looked up from germline, CDR1 is MNHNY and CDR2 is SVGAGI (reference sequence). This CDR3 region has 14 residues. Trimming cost V 1 base and J 6 bases, with 10 bases left between them. This CDR3 is CASSYWQGGQPQHF. The CDR3 DNA reads TGTGCCAGCAGTTACTGGCAGGGTGGTCAGCCCCAGCATTTT.

The chain employs TRBV9 and TRBJ2-7, with TRBD2 matching over 13 bases. Trimming at V came to 4 bases and at J to 4 bases, leaving 5 bases not matched to a gene. This CDR3 has 15 amino acids. Germline assignment: CDR1 SGDLS and CDR2 YYNGEE. The CDR3 bases are TGTGCCAGCAGCCTAGGACTAGCGGGAGCGTACGAGCAGTACTTC. Its protein is CASSLGLAGAYEQYF.

This clone was recorded only once. V is TRBV27 and J is TRBJ2-2; TRBD1 is a possible D gene (5 bases). Germline V gene data show CDR1 as MNHEY and CDR2 as SMNVEV (reference sequence). The CDR3 contains 15 residues. V was pared by 7 bases and J by 2 bases, with 14 bases between. CDR3 DNA: TGTGCCAGCACCTCCAGGGTAGGAAACACCGGGGAGCTGTTTTTT. Its translation is CASTSRVGNTGELFF.